This T cell receptor (beta chain) was identified during a study of cytomegalovirus exposure and HLA in healthy donors (dated by TCRdb to 2016 to 2017). General notes on the study: According to an earlier analysis of around 600 of the donors, about 179 million T cells yielded 90 million to 140 million unique TCR beta sequences and about 300 Gb of sequence data. Around 330 gigabases of sequencing data and around 85 million unique TCR sequences made up an early release that covered about 640 HLA-typed donors. Of the roughly 400 genotyped donors, approximately 80% were placed in the genetic ancestry cluster associated with self-reported Caucasian donors. The study aimed to test whether signatures of past pathogen exposure could be identified by cataloging public T cell receptors. The study used immunosequencing to profile the T cell repertoires of 666 subjects and linked those repertoires to cytomegalovirus serostatus. A separate validation cohort of roughly 110 different subjects was used in addition to the approximately 700-subject first cohort. To predict cytomegalovirus infection status, the study brought together high-throughput TCR immunosequencing, statistical association of individual TCRs with disease status, and machine learning. A later analysis re-analyzed previously published TCR beta repertoires from 550 to 700 donors and added high-resolution HLA genotyping to study TCR occurrence patterns. Rather than drawing on any new phenotypic data, the later analysis identified candidate immune exposures from TCR beta sequences and the way those sequences occurred across donors. An earlier analysis of nearly 600 of the donors applied high-throughput TCR beta sequencing to assess whether each TCR beta V gene segment acted as functional or pseudogenic. Donor age, sex, ethnicity and CMV serostatus were compiled together with the repertoire data. In a later genetic analysis, genome-wide SNP genotypes for about three fifths of the roughly 670 donors were used, and that subset was treated as a discovery cohort. All discovery cohort repertoires had been generated on a single sequencing platform. HLA typing included class I and class II loci at four-digit resolution. Typing coverage differed by locus: A, B, C, DRB1 and DQB1 were typed in about 620-630 donors, DQA1 in 522, DPA1 in approximately 600, and DPB1 in 450 to 490. Because of strong linkage in the cohort, 4 to 6 DR-DQ haplotypes were treated as single units for association and clustering. Among 398 genotyped donors of the cohort, an average of around 220,000 unique TCR beta nucleotide sequences was sequenced per donor, of which about 19% were non-productive. General study outcomes and caveats: In a later analysis, most CMV-associated TCR beta chains were found to appear HLA-restricted, with HLA associations seemingly driven largely by CMV exposure. Broadly in line with IMGT annotations, most TCR beta V segments showed up in productive rearrangements about 87% or about 30% of the time in an earlier analysis of 450 to 750 of the donors. Approximately 18 rarely observed V segments, including chromosome 9 orphons, were excluded from the earlier analysis of approximately 500 of the donors because counts were too low. According to the authors, the approach could potentially be generalized to other disease states and immunological phenotypes. Compared with equally common non-associated chains, HLA-associated TCR beta chains in a later analysis were more clonally expanded and had lower generation probabilities. Because the 87-base-pair reads could not distinguish some IMGT-functional V segments, including TRBV6-2 and TRBV6-3, those segments were excluded. Cytomegalovirus status was reported to be diagnosed by the classifier with high specificity and sensitivity in both the original and validation cohorts. A group of highly shared sequence variants was considered likely to be a technical artifact of the sequencing pipeline. In the study, 150 to 200 TCR beta chains were listed as associated with cytomegalovirus. Across donors, most TCR sequences were observed very rarely, whereas some public TCRs were present in many individuals. Roughly uniform sequencing depth across donors was assumed in presence/absence analyses, although this assumption may not hold. A further reported finding was that TCR beta sequences accurately predicted the HLA-A and HLA-B alleles for most subjects in the first cohort. Immune exposure information for the cohort was limited to CMV serostatus. The cohort was sequenced for TCR beta chains only, and without alpha or paired-chain data the features that could be detected were limited. An association between a missense DCLRE1C variant and V-gene and J-gene trimming of TCR beta chains was found in a later genetic analysis and replicated in an independent cohort. In a later analysis, the rate of TCR association differed among HLA loci, with DRB1 alleles having the most associated TCRs and HLA-C alleles having the fewest. Compared with the 666-donor mean, donors in an Asian-associated ancestry cluster had fewer N-insertions in productive TCRs, according to a later genetic analysis. Assigning TCR associations to individual alleles was difficult when HLA alleles, especially DR and DQ, strongly co-occurred. In a later analysis, some 17,000 TCR beta sequences were associated with specific HLA alleles at a false discovery rate of 0.05. A few of the identified cytomegalovirus-associated TCR beta chains were confirmed in vitro to be specific for cytomegalovirus antigens. Linkage disequilibrium might explain the correlated functional status among segregating V segments, but an unknown experimental factor could not be ruled out. Because HLA typing was unavailable for some donors at each locus, only the typed subset was used in association tests. A later analysis reported that several top co-occurrence clusters appeared linked to parvovirus B19, influenza, CMV and Epstein-Barr virus.

V and J are trimmed by 0 bases and 7 bases, and the gene matches miss 6 bases of the junction. Taken from the germline V gene, the CDR1 and CDR2 loops are SGHRS and YFSETQ. Its CDR3 holds 15 amino acids, cysteine through phenylalanine. Solely the CDR3 DNA is kept, with 45 bases framed from the first base. The protocol used for the library was the immunoSEQ multiplex PCR assay. A mixture of 60 forward primers for TCR Vbeta segments and 13 reverse primers for TCR Jbeta segments was used in the multiplex PCR. A multiplex PCR assay on genomic DNA amplified the CDR3 region of rearranged TCR beta genes. Amplified TCR beta libraries were sequenced as 87-base-pair reads on the Illumina HiSeq System. From the authors' description of their analysis: Across the roughly 640 repertoires, a later analysis counted 78 million or so unique TCR beta chains, 9 million to 14 million of which were shared by at least two donors. A nearest-neighbor algorithm error-corrected the raw reads and collapsed the reads into unique sequences, merging closely related sequences to remove PCR and sequencing errors. To assign V, D and J gene segments, CDR3 sequences were aligned to IMGT reference sequences. For a sequence to be retained, a match of at least six nucleotides was required to both a V gene segment and a J gene segment. A rearrangement counted as productive if the CDR3 had no stop codons and remained in frame with V and J, and every other rearrangement counted as non-productive. Following IMGT convention, CDR3 was defined as the stretch from the second conserved V-encoded cysteine up to the conserved J-encoded phenylalanine. Sequences without an unambiguous match to a single V gene segment were excluded from the earlier analysis of several hundred of the donors. In an earlier analysis of several hundred of the donors, V segments were called functional above 56.7% productive rearrangements and were called segregating when the between-donor standard deviation exceeded 5%. A statistical classification framework was built for diagnosing cytomegalovirus status from the catalog of TCR beta chain sequences. A later analysis assigned V and J genes by comparing TCR nucleotide sequences with IMGT/GENE-DB human TR gene sequences. A later analysis assigned CDR3 sequences and most-parsimonious VDJ recombination scenarios with the TCRdist pipeline. In a later analysis, every TCR beta chain was defined by the combination of its CDR3 amino acid sequence and its V-gene family, and reads without a unique V-gene family were dropped. As a way to deal with suspected cross-contamination and a sequencing artifact, a later analysis dropped hundreds of nucleotide sequences that were highly shared and had low generation probability. A later analysis calculated a clonal expansion index for each public chain from normalized within-repertoire ranks of inferred template counts. Generation probabilities in a later analysis came from a VDJ recombination model fitted to out-of-frame rearrangements, and those results were checked against IGoR. In a later analysis, TCR-TCR, TCR-HLA and TCR-CMV co-occurrence was scored with hypergeometric tests, and a repertoire-size bias correction was applied to TCR pairs. In a later analysis, false discovery rates were estimated by permuting HLA or CMV assignments 20 times. In a later analysis, co-occurring TCRs were grouped with DBSCAN, and TCRdist sequence similarity was added when clustering was performed within HLA-allele-positive subsets. Co-occurrence clustering excluded repertoires with fewer than 30,000 or more than 120,000 public chains, plus five with anomalous nucleotide sharing. The source is immuneACCESS, and TCRdb retained only in-frame sequences with V and J called. Part of the clones is not carried over; for the studies checked, unresolved V genes explain less than half of this, and the remainder is unexplained. The DNA was the basis for D and trimming; V, J and clone size are from that table. Counted in this sample were more than 90,000 clones; approximately 77% of them appeared once. The top ten clonotypes cover roughly 7.1% of the sample.

Regarding this clone: This receptor's antigen is unknown. The record has no base qualities; no much larger clone is one base away.

The cohort consisted of 600 to 750 healthy bone marrow donors. All cohort members were sampled while nominally healthy, although unrecorded immune exposures were likely present. The donor was CMV seronegative and belonged to the group of 352 seronegative cohort members. Every donor gave a peripheral blood sample, and the peripheral blood mononuclear cells from that sample were used for TCR beta sequencing. Genomic DNA extraction from the blood cell samples was performed with the Qiagen DNeasy Blood Extraction Kit. Source material: PBMCs. This sequence originates from a female donor in good health and CMV-seronegative. The V gene is TRBV5-1 and the J gene is TRBJ2-7, with 11 middle bases fitting TRBD1. The nucleotides read TGCGCCAGCAGCTTGGGGACAGGGGGCCTCGGGGAGCAGTACTTC. The resulting protein is CASSLGTGGLGEQYF.